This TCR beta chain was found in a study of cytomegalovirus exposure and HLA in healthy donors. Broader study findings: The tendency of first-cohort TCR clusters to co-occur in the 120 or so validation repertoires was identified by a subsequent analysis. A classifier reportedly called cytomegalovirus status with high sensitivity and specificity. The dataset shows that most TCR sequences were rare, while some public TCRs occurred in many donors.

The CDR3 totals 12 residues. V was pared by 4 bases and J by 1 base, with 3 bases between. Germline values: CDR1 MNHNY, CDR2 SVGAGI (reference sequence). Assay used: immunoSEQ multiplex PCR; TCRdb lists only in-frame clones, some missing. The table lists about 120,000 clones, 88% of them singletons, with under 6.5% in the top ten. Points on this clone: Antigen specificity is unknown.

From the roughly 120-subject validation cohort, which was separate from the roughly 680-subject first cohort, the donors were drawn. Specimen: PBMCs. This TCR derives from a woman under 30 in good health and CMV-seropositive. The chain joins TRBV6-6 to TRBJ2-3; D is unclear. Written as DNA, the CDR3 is TGTGCCAGCAGTTTCGGCACAGATACGCAGTATTTT. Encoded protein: CASSFGTDTQYF.